A single T cell receptor beta chain is shown here with its context. Its specificity is unknown. The V and J ends lost 0 bases and 4 bases respectively, with 23 bases between them. The CDR3 sequence is 19 residues long. Germline CDR1 LGHDT, CDR2 YNNKEL (reference sequence). Libraries were prepared by immunoSEQ multiplex PCR; TCRdb keeps only in-frame clonotypes and omits some of them. The table includes about 200,000 clones, 90% to 95% detected once. This entry belongs to a study of T cell responses to AZD1222 COVID-19 vaccine. Study observations and caveats: At study baseline, merely six AZD1222 recipients were seropositive. It should be noted that donors were predominantly white British and more often female, and clonal diversity was possibly underestimated. Mapped onto spike, vaccine-associated CD4 TCRs spanned it and were dominant at 160-218 and 743-854.

This rearrangement joins TRBV3-1 (or the pseudogene TRBV3-2) to TRBJ2-3, with D tentatively TRBD2 (7 bases). The input for sequencing was peripheral blood, taken 28 days after the second dose of the MenACWY control vaccine. The origin of this receptor is an adult who received the MenACWY meningococcal vaccine as a control. The CDR3 spells CASSQDHCLYREGSDTQYF. DNA of the CDR3: TGTGCCAGCAGCCAAGATCACTGCCTTTACAGGGAGGGTTCAGATACGCAGTATTTT.